The 20 T cell receptor beta chains below come from one sample, sequenced in a study of cytomegalovirus exposure and HLA in healthy donors. Researchers ran the PCR with 60 Vbeta and 13 Jbeta primers. Assay used: immunoSEQ multiplex PCR; TCRdb lists only in-frame clones, some missing. The sample shows approximately 170,000 clones, 70% of them seen only once. Sequencing was done on a sample of PBMCs. These receptors were obtained from a man between 18 and 29 years old in good health and CMV-seropositive.

The V call is TRBV11-2, the J call TRBJ1-2; 7 positions agree with TRBD1. CDR1 and CDR2 from the germline V gene are SGHAT and FQNNGV. The CDR3 contains 18 residues. The V segment lost 4 bases and the J segment 0 bases; nucleotides outside the gene matches: 14. The CDR3: CASSSIFQWDSTNYGYTF. In nucleotides, the CDR3 is TGTGCCAGCAGCTCGATCTTCCAGTGGGACAGCACTAACTATGGCTACACCTTC. Drawing the rest from reference TRBV11-2 and TRBJ1-2, the complete variable domain is EAGVAQSPRYKIIEKRQSVAFWCNPISGHATLYWYQQILGQGPKLLIQFQNNGVVDDSQLPKDRFSAERLKGVDSTLKIQPAKLEDSAVYLCASSSIFQWDSTNYGYTFGSGTRLTVV.

The chain has TRBV4-1 and TRBJ1-2, with D possibly being TRBD1 (5 bases). There are 14 residues in the CDR3. CDR1 is MGHRA and CDR2 is YSYEKL in the germline V gene. Trimming shortened V by 1 base and J by 8 bases, and 14 bases separated the two germline ends. The CDR3 DNA reads TGCGCCAGCAGCCAAGGACAGACTTCAGGGGGCTACACCTTC. Amino acids: CASSQGQTSGGYTF.

The chain carries TRBV9 and TRBJ2-5; D perhaps matches TRBD2 (7 bases). V was pared by 0 bases and J by 4 bases, with 16 bases between. The CDR3 spans 16 residues. Germline V gene lookup returns CDR1 SGDLS and CDR2 YYNGEE. The CDR3: CASSVGNGGLGETQYF. The CDR3, as DNA: TGTGCCAGCAGCGTAGGAAACGGGGGGCTGGGAGAGACCCAGTACTTC. The whole variable domain, remainder taken from reference TRBV9 and TRBJ2-5, is DSGVTQTPKHLITATGQRVTLRCSPRSGDLSVYWYQQSLDQGLQFLIQYYNGEERAKGNILERFSAQQFPDLHSELNLSSLELGDSALYFCASSVGNGGLGETQYFGPGTRLLVL.

The genes are TRBV6-1 and TRBJ2-7, with 10 bases aligning to TRBD1. J was trimmed by 6 bases and V by 5 bases; bases with no gene match: 10. The CDR3 spans 15 residues. From germline, CDR1 is MNHNS and CDR2 SASEGT. The CDR3 DNA reads as TGTGCCAGCAGTCCAGACAGGGGGCGATTGGGCGAGCAGTACGTC. It specifies CASSPDRGRLGEQYV.

The chain joins TRBV5-6 to TRBJ2-1; a possible D gene is TRBD1 (6 bases). Germline V gene sequence: CDR1 SGHDT, CDR2 YYEEEE. V was shortened by 0 bases and J by 6 bases, with 16 bases between the two germline ends. This CDR3 has 16 residues. The CDR3 DNA is TGTGCCAGCAGCTTGGGGTTCAGGGGAGTGAGCAATGAGCAGTTCTTC. It translates to CASSLGFRGVSNEQFF.

The chain employs TRBV7-9 and TRBJ1-4; unclear D gene. This CDR3 is 18 amino acids long. V was trimmed by 1 base and J by 2 bases, leaving 17 bases between them. CDR1 SEHNR and CDR2 FQNEAQ come from the germline V gene (reference sequence). CDR3 in DNA: TGTGCCAGCAGCTTAGGAGATAGGGCTAGCTTCACTAATGAAAAACTGTTTTTT. It codes for CASSLGDRASFTNEKLFF.

The chain links TRBV4-2 to TRBJ1-5; D possibly corresponds to TRBD1 (5 bases). V lost 3 bases and J lost 0, with 12 bases in between. The CDR3 consists of 16 residues. The germline gives CDR1 LGHNA, CDR2 YNFKEQ. The CDR3 region is CASSQGQDYSNQPQHF. The CDR3 DNA sequence: TGTGCCAGCAGCCAGGGGCAGGATTATAGCAATCAGCCCCAGCATTTT.

CDR3 nucleotides: TGCAGCGGCCGGGGGGTGGGTGAAGCTTTCTTT. This codes for CSGRGVGEAFF. This chain joins TRBV29-1 and TRBJ1-1; D might be TRBD1 (5 bases). The germline V gene has CDR1 SQVTM and CDR2 ANQGSEA. Trimming left V 7 bases short and J 7 bases short, with 13 bases between. The CDR3 totals 11 residues.

This clone was seen a few times. The rearrangement joins TRBV7-8 to TRBJ1-1, with TRBD1 matching over 8 bases. The V segment lost 4 bases and the J segment 6 bases; nucleotides outside the gene matches: 25. The CDR3 runs to 20 residues. Germline CDR1 and CDR2: SGHVS and FQNEAQ. The CDR3 region is CASSSGQGRVEVVGDPEAFF. The CDR3, as DNA: TGTGCCAGCAGCTCCGGACAGGGAAGGGTAGAGGTCGTGGGTGACCCTGAAGCTTTCTTT. The entire variable domain, with the rest obtained from reference TRBV7-8 and TRBJ1-1, is as follows: GAGVSQSPRYKVAKRGQDVALRCDPISGHVSLFWYQQALGQGPEFLTYFQNEAQLDKSGLPSDRFFAERPEGSVSTLKIQRTQQEDSAVYLCASSSGQGRVEVVGDPEAFFGQGTRLTVV.

The chain links TRBV18 to TRBJ1-4; D unclear. CDR1 is KGHSH, CDR2 LQKENI, per germline. The CDR3 is 16 residues long. Trimming stripped 1 base from V and 4 bases from J, with 13 bases between. The CDR3 loop reads CASSPQVLGLNEKLFF. CDR3 nucleotide sequence: TGTGCCAGCTCACCACAGGTGCTCGGACTTAATGAAAAACTGTTTTTT.

CDR3: CASSEYKASGEQETQYF. CDR3 DNA: TGTGCCAGCAGTGAATATAAGGCCTCGGGGGAACAGGAGACCCAGTACTTC. The chain joins TRBV25-1 to TRBJ2-5; perhaps TRBD2 as D (6 bases). Germline V gene data show CDR1 as MGHDK and CDR2 as SYGVNS. Trimming removed 0 bases from V and 5 bases from J, with 19 bases in between. The CDR3 runs to 17 residues.

This sequence joins TRBV13 and TRBJ2-3; TRBD1 is a possible D gene (5 bases). The V end was cut by 5 bases, the J end by 1 base, with 13 bases between. The CDR3 is made up of 15 amino acids. From germline, CDR1 is PRHDT and CDR2 FYEKMQ (reference sequence). CDR3 DNA sequence: TGTGCCAGCAGCCCGATGGGGCAGGGCACAGATACGCAGTATTTT. It yields the protein CASSPMGQGTDTQYF.

The V call is TRBV2, the J call TRBJ2-5; 8 nucleotides line up with TRBD1. V trimming: 6 bases; J trimming: 5 bases; junction bases outside the gene matches: 8. This CDR3 comprises 14 residues. The V gene's germline CDR1 is SNHLY and CDR2 FYNNEI. The CDR3 loop reads CASSRDRGRETQYF. In DNA form, the CDR3 reads TGTGCCAGCAGCCGCGACAGGGGCAGGGAGACCCAGTACTTC.

CDR3 sequence reads: CAEAGEKLFF. For the CDR3, the DNA is TGTGCCGAAGCGGGGGAGAAACTGTTTTTT. The chain joins TRBV2 to TRBJ1-4; tentatively, D is TRBD1 (5 bases). V was cut by 11 bases and J by 11 bases, with 12 bases left in between. There are 10 residues in the CDR3. Germline values: CDR1 SNHLY, CDR2 FYNNEI.

This clone was observed a handful of times. The chain joins TRBV11-1 to TRBJ1-5; TRBD1 aligns across 9 bases. CDR3 length: 15 amino acids. The V gene's germline CDR1 is SGHAT and CDR2 FQDESV (reference sequence). The V gene end was trimmed by 5 bases and the J gene end by 4 bases; junction bases not matched to a gene: 6. The CDR3 sequence: CASSPAGTGNQPQHF. The CDR3 DNA sequence: TGTGCCAGCAGCCCCGCCGGGACAGGGAATCAGCCCCAGCATTTT.

This clone has just one count. V and J are TRBV6-1 and TRBJ2-7; the D is unclear. With 6 bases removed from V and 5 bases from J, the gap between germline ends came to 8 bases. CDR1 is MNHNS and CDR2 is SASEGT in the germline V gene. The CDR3 spans 11 residues. The DNA of the CDR3 is TGTGCCAGCAGCGGGTTTCACGAGCAGTACGTC. It translates to CASSGFHEQYV.

This clone occurred a few times. Other DNA sequences of this sample code for an identical CDR3. The chain uses TRBV2 and TRBJ1-1; the D gene is possibly TRBD1 (5 bases). Germline loops: CDR1 SNHLY, CDR2 FYNNEI. The CDR3 loop spans 13 amino acids. V was clipped by 5 bases and J by 4 bases, with 11 bases between them. The CDR3 coding sequence is TGTGCCAGCAGTCAAGGGGAGGGCACTGAAGCTTTCTTT. It encodes CASSQGEGTEAFF.

The rearrangement links TRBV28 to TRBJ1-2, with D perhaps matching TRBD1 (6 bases). This CDR3 spans 13 amino acids. V was shortened by 3 bases and J by 8 bases, with 13 bases between the two germline ends. CDR1 is MDHEN, CDR2 SYDVKM, per germline. The CDR3 DNA reads TGTGCCAGCAGTTTTTCGTCAGGGGTCGGCTACACCTTC. Translated: CASSFSSGVGYTF.

The gene calls are TRBV19 and TRBJ1-2; D not resolved. Trimming left V 3 bases short and J 1 base short, with 9 bases between. This CDR3 contains 14 residues. Looked up from germline, CDR1 is LNHDA and CDR2 is SQIVND (reference sequence). The CDR3 sequence: CASSMIGSNYGYTF. CDR3 nucleotides: TGTGCCAGTAGTATGATTGGCAGTAACTATGGCTACACCTTC.

The chain recombines TRBV7-6 with TRBJ1-2, with D hard to call. The CDR3 is 17 residues long. Germline V gene sequence: CDR1 SGHVS, CDR2 FNYEAQ. The germline V and J ends were trimmed by 0 bases and 0 bases, with 14 bases remaining between them. The CDR3 sequence: CASSLAVGSETNYGYTF. The CDR3 bases are TGTGCCAGCAGCTTAGCGGTCGGGTCCGAAACTAACTATGGCTACACCTTC.